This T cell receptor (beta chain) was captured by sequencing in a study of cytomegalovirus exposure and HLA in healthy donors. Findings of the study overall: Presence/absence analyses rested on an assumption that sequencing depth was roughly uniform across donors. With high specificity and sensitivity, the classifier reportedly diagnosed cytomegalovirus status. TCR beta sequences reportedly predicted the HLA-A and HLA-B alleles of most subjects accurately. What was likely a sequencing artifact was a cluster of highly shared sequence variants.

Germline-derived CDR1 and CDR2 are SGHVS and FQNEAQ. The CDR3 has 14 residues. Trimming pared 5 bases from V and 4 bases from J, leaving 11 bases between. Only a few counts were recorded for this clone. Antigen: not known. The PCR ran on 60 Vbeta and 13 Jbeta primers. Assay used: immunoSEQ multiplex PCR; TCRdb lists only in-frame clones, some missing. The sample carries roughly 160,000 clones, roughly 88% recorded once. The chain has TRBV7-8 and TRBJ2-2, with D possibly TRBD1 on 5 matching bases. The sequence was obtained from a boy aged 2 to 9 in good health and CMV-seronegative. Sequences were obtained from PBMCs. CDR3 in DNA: TGTGCCAGCAGCCTACGACAGATCACCGGGGAGCTGTTTTTT. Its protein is CASSLRQITGELFF.